The entry that follows covers one T cell receptor (beta chain) sequence. Its specificity is not known. A junction boundary mismatches the germline segment, possibly from a read error. Amplification targeted the TCR beta CDR3 regions, with RNA transcripts as the source material. A first-round RT-PCR used HTBI primers, followed by a second-round multiplex PCR. TCRdb ran MiXCR on the multiplex PCR reads and lists one entry per CDR3 protein. The data show just over 600,000 distinct CDR3 sequences, 20% to 25% seen once. The CDR3 consists of 16 residues. Germline V lookup: CDR1 GTSNPN, CDR2 SVGIG (reference sequence). PBMCs came from less than 12 ml of fresh peripheral blood. This entry belongs to a study of Graves' ophthalmopathy and Graves' hyperthyroidism. Study-level points and caveats: Sensitivity reached more than 70% and specificity approximately 72% when the model predicted ophthalmopathy progression. In blood appeared most of the expanded thyroid clonotypes whose frequency exceeded 0.001.

The gene calls are TRBV30 and TRBJ1-1; 10 bases agree with TRBD1. The receptor was derived from a woman aged 18-29 years with stable Graves' hyperthyroidism. Some clones in this sample may be carry-over from other donors' samples. The sample comprised peripheral blood. The CDR3 region has the DNA TGTGCCTGGGGTGTACCCCGGACAGGGGGGAACACTGAAGCTTTCTTT. Its translation: CAWGVPRTGGNTEAFF.